The 7 T cell receptor beta chains below were found in one sample sequenced in a study of T cells in Graves' hyperthyroidism and ophthalmopathy (dated by TCRdb to between 2017 and 2020). Library preparation used multiplex PCR. Sequencing used an Illumina HiSeq 2000. Amplification of TCR beta CDR3 regions was carried out from RNA transcripts. The TCR CDR3 was subjected to a first round of RT-PCR using the HTBI primer set and the Qiagen OneStep RT-PCR kit. TCRdb applied fastp at Q25 and MiXCR to the public reads, then kept only in-frame beta chains. Every distinct CDR3 protein forms one entry, paired with its most common genes and DNA. In all, the sample holds hundreds of thousands of distinct CDR3 sequences, and around a quarter of those were seen once. Together, the top ten hold over 25% of the sample. The source material was blood. The receptor set was obtained from a man between 35 and 55 years old with Graves' hyperthyroidism that later progressed to Graves' ophthalmopathy.

This clonotype was detected many times. The chain joins TRBV7-9 to TRBJ2-2; D possibly corresponds to TRBD1 (5 bases). There are 14 residues in the CDR3. Germline V CDR1 and CDR2: SEHNR, FQNEAQ (reference sequence). Trimming took 3 bases from V and 6 from J, leaving 11 bases between them. The CDR3 DNA sequence: TGTGCCAGCAGCTTTCATGGGGCCCCCGGGGAGCTGTTTTTT. Translated: CASSFHGAPGELFF.

This clonotype was detected many times. The chain uses TRBV28 and TRBJ1-5; 10 bases are shared with TRBD1. From germline, CDR1 is MDHEN and CDR2 SYDVKM. V trimming: 11 bases; J trimming: 5 bases; junction bases outside the gene matches: 9. This CDR3 spans 14 amino acids. CDR3 region: CASKTGGSYQPQHF. The DNA of the CDR3 is TGTGCCTCCAAGACAGGGGGCAGCTATCAGCCCCAGCATTTT.

The table lists this clonotype with a few counts. The J gene is TRBJ1-5, the V gene TRBV12-3 or TRBV12-4; D not resolved. This CDR3 is built from 18 residues. V lost 1 base and J lost 1, with 17 bases in between. The CDR3 DNA reads TGTGCCAGCAGTTTAGTAATAGGAGGGCTTCGAAGCAATCAGCCCCAGCATTTT. Protein: CASSLVIGGLRSNQPQHF.

The chain couples TRBV5-1 to TRBJ1-3; TRBD1 is a possible D gene (6 bases). The V end lost 2 bases, the J end lost 5 bases, and 11 bases lay between the germline ends. The CDR3 sequence is 14 residues long. Germline V gene data show CDR1 as SGHRS and CDR2 as YFSETQ. Here the CDR3 DNA reads TGCGCCAGCAGCTTCTCAGGGGAACGAAACACCATATATTTT. This translates into CASSFSGERNTIYF.

The table lists this clonotype with many counts. The J gene is TRBJ2-7, the V gene TRBV20-1, with D perhaps assigned TRBD1 or TRBD2 (5 bases each). CDR1 and CDR2 from the germline V gene are DFQATT and SNEGSKA (reference sequence). The CDR3 extends over 11 amino acids. CDR3 sequence (DNA): TGCAGCCCCTTCTCAGGGAGCGAGCAGTACTTC. Encoded protein: CSPFSGSEQYF.

In its sample, this clonotype was seen many times. The chain employs TRBV6-1 and TRBJ2-7; 9 nucleotides align to TRBD1. The germline gives CDR1 MNHNS, CDR2 SASEGT. The CDR3 covers 15 residues. The V segment lost 5 bases and the J segment 6 bases; nucleotides outside the gene matches: 11. The CDR3 nucleotides read TGTGCCAGCAGTCCTAACGCCGGGACAGGGACCGAGCAGTACTTC. This codes for CASSPNAGTGTEQYF.

This chain links TRBV10-3 with TRBJ1-1; D gene uncertain. CDR1 is ENHRY, CDR2 SYGVKD, per germline. The CDR3 is made up of 14 amino acids. Trimming took off 11 bases at V and 0 bases at J, with 16 bases between the two ends. CDR3 DNA: TGTGCCTCCAGTTCAGCCTACATGAACACTGAAGCTTTCTTT. Its translation is CASSSAYMNTEAFF.